The TCR beta chain described here comes from a study of cytomegalovirus exposure and HLA in healthy donors. Study-wide results and caveats: For most TCR beta V segments, an earlier analysis put the productive rate at about 87% or about 30% of the time.

PCR was performed using 60 Vbeta and 13 Jbeta primers. Assay: immunoSEQ multiplex PCR; the TCRdb copy retains only in-frame clones and omits some. The sample records about 160,000 clones, around nine tenths being singletons. The CDR3 runs to 16 residues. From germline, CDR1 is MDHEN and CDR2 SYDVKM. The junction had 4 bases not matched to a gene; V was cut back by 2 bases and J by 3 bases. This clone showed up just once. No antigen is known for it. The chain uses TRBV28 and TRBJ2-3; 11 bases match TRBD1. The material sequenced was PBMCs. The receptor comes from a woman aged 18-30 years in good health and CMV-seronegative. The CDR3 is CASSLHGQGATDTQYF. The CDR3 nucleotides are TGTGCCAGCAGTTTACATGGACAGGGGGCAACAGATACGCAGTATTTT.